These 19 T cell receptor beta chains were all obtained from the same sample, sequenced in a study of T cells in women clearing cervical HPV infection. Assay: immunoSEQ multiplex PCR; the TCRdb copy retains only in-frame clones and omits some. The sample is made up of around 38,000 clones, and the top ten hold about 8% of it. The specimen was blood buffy coat. These receptors all come from a woman aged 18-70 years with a cervical HPV16 infection that either progressed to CIN3+ or cleared (not recorded which).

Of note for this clone: The read stops 3 residues short of the end of the CDR3; the missing end is completed from the germline J gene. The V call is TRBV16, the J call TRBJ2-2, with TRBD1 matching over 10 bases. The CDR3 covers 16 residues. The germline V gene has CDR1 KGHSY and CDR2 FQNENV. V lost 2 bases and J lost 3; bases outside the gene matches: 3. CDR3 DNA, as far as it was read: TGTGCCAGCAGCCAAGCCGGGACAGGGGACACCGGGGAG. This translates into CASSQAGTGDTGE. The CDR3 as a whole reads CASSQAGTGDTGELFF.

A word on this clone: The read ends 3 residues shy of where the CDR3 ends; the end is completed using the germline J gene. The gene calls are TRBV5-1 and TRBJ2-1; 15 positions agree with TRBD2. The CDR3 sequence is 18 residues long. The germline gives CDR1 SGHRS, CDR2 YFSETQ. The junction had 15 bases not matched to a gene; V was cut back by 7 bases and J by 7 bases. CDR3 residues: CASSMWTSGRVMGNEQFF. The CDR3 DNA, read in part, is TGCGCCAGCTCGATGTGGACTAGCGGGAGGGTCATGGGGAATGAG. The full variable domain, rest sourced from reference TRBV5-1 and TRBJ2-1, is KAGVTQTPRYLIKTRGQQVTLSCSPISGHRSVSWYQQTPGQGLQFLFEYFSETQRNKGNFPGRFSGRQFSNSRSEMNVSTLELGDSALYLCASSMWTSGRVMGNEQFFGPGTRLTVL.

CDR3 DNA (partial): TGTGCCAGCAGCTCCACCGGGACAGCACAAGAGACC. This encodes CASSSTGTAQET. From start to end, the CDR3 is CASSSTGTAQETQYF. The rearrangement links TRBV7-3 to TRBJ2-5, with TRBD1 identical over 7 bases. Coverage ceases 3 residues before the CDR3 finishes, and the germline J gene fills in the end. The junction had 7 bases not matched to a gene; V was cut back by 4 bases and J by 2 bases. The germline CDR1 and CDR2 sequences are SGHTA and FQGTGA. The CDR3 is 15 residues long.

Remarks on this clone: The CDR3 goes on 3 residues after the read ends, and that part is filled in from the germline J gene. The chain has TRBV5-1 and TRBJ2-1; 8 bases fit TRBD2. Trimming at V came to 2 bases and at J to 7 bases, leaving 2 bases not matched to a gene. The CDR3 consists of 13 residues. Germline assignment: CDR1 SGHRS and CDR2 YFSETQ. This chain's CDR3 is CASSFRGGNEQFF. The sequenced part of the CDR3 DNA is TGCGCCAGCAGCTTTCGGGGGGGGAATGAG. The entire variable domain, with the rest obtained from reference TRBV5-1 and TRBJ2-1, is as follows: KAGVTQTPRYLIKTRGQQVTLSCSPISGHRSVSWYQQTPGQGLQFLFEYFSETQRNKGNFPGRFSGRQFSNSRSEMNVSTLELGDSALYLCASSFRGGNEQFFGPGTRLTVL.

Of note for this clone: Read data end 3 residues before the CDR3 end; the end is taken from the germline J gene. J is TRBJ1-1 and V is TRBV19; D is perhaps TRBD1 (6 bases). V lost 3 bases and J 0 bases, leaving 14 bases between the germline ends. CDR1 is LNHDA and CDR2 is SQIVND in the germline V gene (reference sequence). This CDR3 spans 16 amino acids. The DNA read from the CDR3 is TGTGCCAGTAGTATTCCGGGGGGCGGCCTGAACACTGAA. It codes for CASSIPGGGLNTE. The whole CDR3 protein is CASSIPGGGLNTEAFF. Supplemented by reference TRBV19 and TRBJ1-1, the full variable domain reads DGGITQSPKYLFRKEGQNVTLSCEQNLNHDAMYWYRQDPGQGLRLIYYSQIVNDFQKGDIAEGYSVSREKKESFPLTVTSAQKNPTAFYLCASSIPGGGLNTEAFFGQGTRLTVV.

The CDR3 bases that were read are TGCAGCGTTGTTCCGGGGGGCAGGACGGAGACTGAA. Translation gives CSVVPGGRTETE. The full CDR3 reads CSVVPGGRTETEAFF. The V gene is TRBV29-1, the J gene TRBJ1-1, with D tentatively TRBD1 (6 bases). The read stops 3 residues short of the end of the CDR3; the missing end is completed from the germline J gene. Germline V gene sequence: CDR1 SQVTM, CDR2 ANQGSEA. CDR3 length: 15 residues. V was clipped by 4 bases and J by 5 bases, with 20 bases between them.

As concerns this clone: The read ends 3 residues before the CDR3 terminus; that terminus is restored from the germline J gene. The chain recombines TRBV7-3 with TRBJ2-1, with 9 bases fitting TRBD2. The CDR3 length is 15 residues. Germline V lookup: CDR1 SGHTA, CDR2 FQGTGA. The junction had 9 bases not matched to a gene; V was cut back by 5 bases and J by 7 bases. The CDR3: CASSPGTSYGNEQFF. The part of the CDR3 DNA that was read is TGTGCCAGCAGCCCAGGGACTAGCTATGGAAATGAG.

The CDR3 sequence is CATSRDKAGGTEAFF. Partial CDR3 DNA: TGTGCCACCAGCAGAGATAAGGCAGGGGGCACTGAA. J is TRBJ1-1 and V is TRBV15; TRBD1 aligns across 7 bases. The read comes to an end 3 residues before the CDR3 does, leaving the germline J gene to fill in the end. Trimming at V came to 0 bases and at J to 4 bases, leaving 5 bases not matched to a gene. CDR3 length equals 15 residues. Looked up from germline, CDR1 is LNHNV and CDR2 is YYDKDF (reference sequence).

For this clone: The sequenced fragment ends 3 residues before the CDR3 boundary, so the rest is inferred from the germline J gene. The chain has TRBV29-1 and TRBJ1-6; the match to TRBD1 covers 8 bases. Trimming removed 5 bases from V and 7 bases from J; junction bases left unmatched: 7. Germline CDR1 is SQVTM and CDR2 is ANQGSEA. The CDR3 extends over 14 amino acids. The CDR3 bases that were read are TGCAGCGTTACGACAGGGGCCCCGAATTCACCC. It codes for CSVTTGAPNSP. The entire CDR3 is CSVTTGAPNSPLHF. Variable domain in full (rest from reference TRBV29-1 and TRBJ1-6): SAVISQKPSRDICQRGTSLTIQCQVDSQVTMMFWYRQQPGQSLTLIATANQGSEATYESGFVIDKFPISRPNLTFSTLTVSNMSPEDSSIYLCSVTTGAPNSPLHFGNGTRLTVT.

Comment on this clone: The read falls 3 residues short of the CDR3 end, and the missing part is taken from the germline J gene. The gene calls are TRBV20-1 and TRBJ2-5; D unclear. The germline V gene has CDR1 DFQATT and CDR2 SNEGSKA (reference sequence). Trimming pared 3 bases from V and 5 bases from J, leaving 16 bases between. The CDR3 is 14 residues long. The CDR3 is CSASSPVLKETQYF. The CDR3 DNA, read in part, is TGCAGTGCTAGTTCGCCAGTCTTGAAGGAGACC.

As to this clone: The CDR3 goes on 3 residues after the read ends, and that part is filled in from the germline J gene. This chain links TRBV28 with TRBJ2-3, with D perhaps given as TRBD1 or TRBD2 (6 bases each). The ends were cut back, 6 bases at V and 6 bases at J, with 13 bases in the middle. The germline CDR1 and CDR2 sequences are MDHEN and SYDVKM. This CDR3 has 13 residues. The CDR3 here is CASSIQGGDTQYF. The covered CDR3 bases are TGTGCCAGCAGCATACAGGGAGGCGATACG. Based on the CDR3 plus reference TRBV28 and TRBJ2-3, the full variable domain is DVKVTQSSRYLVKRTGEKVFLECVQDMDHENMFWYRQDPGLGLRLIYFSYDVKMKEKGDIPEGYSVSREKKERFSLILESASTNQTSMYLCASSIQGGDTQYFGPGTRLTVL.

Details on this clone: The read halts 3 residues ahead of the CDR3 end, with the missing end drawn from the germline J gene. This rearrangement joins TRBV7-3 to TRBJ2-2, with 10 bases matching TRBD2. The J segment lost 2 bases and the V segment lost 4 bases, leaving 7 bases of the junction unmatched. Per the germline V gene, CDR1 is SGHTA and CDR2 is FQGTGA. There are 17 residues in the CDR3. CDR3 DNA, as far as it was read: TGTGCCAGCAGCTCAAGCCAACTAGCGGGAAACACCGGGGAG. Translating gives CASSSSQLAGNTGE. The whole CDR3 is CASSSSQLAGNTGELFF.

As to this clone: Sequencing ends 3 residues short of the CDR3 end; the germline J gene provides the rest. V usage is TRBV29-1 and J usage is TRBJ2-4, with TRBD1 matching 12 bases. The germline V gene encodes CDR1 SQVTM and CDR2 ANQGSEA. Trimming took 5 bases from V and 6 from J; bases not matched to a gene: 5. The length of the CDR3 is 14 residues. CDR3 region: CSVLGQGARNIQYF. CDR3 DNA (partial): TGCAGCGTTCTGGGACAGGGGGCGAGAAACATT.

A remark on this clone: The CDR3 goes on 3 residues after the read ends, and that part is filled in from the germline J gene. J is TRBJ1-5 and V is TRBV12-3 or TRBV12-4; D call uncertain. Trimming removed 1 base at V and 6 bases at J, with 10 bases between. The CDR3 spans 14 residues. The CDR3 loop reads CASSLVPVTQPQHF. Partial CDR3 DNA: TGTGCCAGCAGTTTAGTCCCGGTAACTCAGCCC.

As concerns this clone: From the germline J gene comes the end of the CDR3, since the read stops 3 residues before it. This chain uses TRBV7-3 with TRBJ2-1; the D is unclear. The CDR3 is made up of 11 amino acids. Looked up from germline, CDR1 is SGHTA and CDR2 is FQGTGA. V lost 5 bases to trimming and J lost 5 bases, with 4 bases between them. CDR3 DNA (partial): TGTGCCAGCAGCCAGGACAATGAG. This sequence encodes CASSQDNE. The whole CDR3 sequence reads CASSQDNEQFF.

About this clone itself: The read ends 3 residues shy of where the CDR3 ends; the end is completed using the germline J gene. This chain uses TRBV2 with TRBJ1-1; tentative D call: TRBD1 (6 bases). This CDR3 contains 15 residues. Trimming stripped 8 bases from V and 1 base from J, with 17 bases between. CDR1 is SNHLY and CDR2 is FYNNEI in the germline V gene. CDR3 bases read: TGTGCCAGCCTAAGGGACGGGACAAGGAACACTGAA. This encodes CASLRDGTRNTE. In full, the CDR3 is CASLRDGTRNTEAFF.

Details on this clone: The sequenced fragment ends 3 residues before the CDR3 boundary, so the rest is inferred from the germline J gene. This sequence joins TRBV2 and TRBJ2-3, with unresolved D. The CDR3 contains 11 residues. The V gene's germline CDR1 is SNHLY and CDR2 FYNNEI. Trimming left V 3 bases short and J 6 bases short, with 4 bases between. CDR3 amino acids: CASSERDTQYF. The CDR3 DNA, read in part, is TGTGCCAGCAGTGAGCGGGATACG.

With respect to this clone: The read halts 3 residues ahead of the CDR3 end, with the missing end drawn from the germline J gene. The chain is built from TRBV7-3 and TRBJ2-1; D is ambiguous. Germline V gene data show CDR1 as SGHTA and CDR2 as FQGTGA. V was cut by 2 bases and J by 4 bases, with 15 bases left in between. This CDR3 spans 16 amino acids. The DNA read from the CDR3 is TGTGCCAGCAGCTTAGCAACCACCAAGGGTTACAATGAG. Translated, it gives CASSLATTKGYNE. The whole CDR3 protein is CASSLATTKGYNEQFF.

Details on this clone: The read halts 3 residues ahead of the CDR3 end, with the missing end drawn from the germline J gene. The chain is built from TRBV5-1 and TRBJ2-4, with 11 bases fitting TRBD2. With 1 base clipped from V and 1 base from J, the junction kept 7 bases outside the gene matches. This CDR3 spans 18 amino acids. Germline values: CDR1 SGHRS, CDR2 YFSETQ. The CDR3 bases that were read are TGCGCCAGCAGCTTGTCGGGGACTAGCGGTGTCGCCAAAAACATT. This gives the protein CASSLSGTSGVAKNI. The full-length CDR3 reads as CASSLSGTSGVAKNIQYF.